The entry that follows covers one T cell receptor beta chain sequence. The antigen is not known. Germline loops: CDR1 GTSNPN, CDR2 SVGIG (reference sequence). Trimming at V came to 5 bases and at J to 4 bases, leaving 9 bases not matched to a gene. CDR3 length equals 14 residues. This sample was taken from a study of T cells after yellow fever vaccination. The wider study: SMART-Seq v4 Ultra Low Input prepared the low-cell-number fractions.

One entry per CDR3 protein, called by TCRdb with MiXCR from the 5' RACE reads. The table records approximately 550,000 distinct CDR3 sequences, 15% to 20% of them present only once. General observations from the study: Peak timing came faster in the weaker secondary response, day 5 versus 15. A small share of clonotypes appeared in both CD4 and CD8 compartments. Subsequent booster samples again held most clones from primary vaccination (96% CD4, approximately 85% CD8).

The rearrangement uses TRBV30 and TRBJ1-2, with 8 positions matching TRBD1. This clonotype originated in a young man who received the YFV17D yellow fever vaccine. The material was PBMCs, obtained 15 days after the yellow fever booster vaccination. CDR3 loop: CAWQFRGRGYGYTF. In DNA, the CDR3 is TGTGCCTGGCAATTCAGGGGGCGAGGCTATGGCTACACCTTC.